The 10 T cell receptor beta chains below come from one sample, sequenced in a study of T-cell reconstitution after alpha-beta-depleted transplantation in children (dated by TCRdb to the mid-2010s). Findings and caveats that apply to the study as a whole: Over subsequent months, a decline in hyperexpanded clone frequencies was noted, and after one year, T-cell counts and TCRbeta diversity were mostly ascribed to newly produced T cells.

In light of the paper, this sample's treatment or condition label describes: allogeneic hematopoietic cell transplantation with graft depleted of TCRalphabeta T cells and CD19 B cells. Library creation used PCR. Reads for this sample came from an Illumina HiSeq 2500. To normalize quantification of the TCRbeta repertoire, the TCR libraries were built with molecular barcoding that relied on unique molecular identifiers. TCRdb redid the processing of the public reads, applying fastp at Q25 and MiXCR, and retained in-frame beta chains. Duplicate CDR3 protein sequences are folded into a single record with the most common DNA and genes. Recorded for this sample are some 300,000 distinct CDR3 sequences; over 7.5% of them occurred a single time. About 8.2% of the sample goes to the ten largest clones. For these receptors, no antigen is known. Sequenced here: peripheral blood, sampled 360 days after TCRalphabeta/CD19-depleted stem cell transplant. The receptors come from a female patient aged 2-15 years who had a stem cell transplant for Fanconi anemia, so the T cells may come from the graft donor.

This clonotype was counted many times. The J gene is TRBJ2-1, the V gene TRBV5-1, with TRBD2 identical over 13 bases. Germline V gene sequence: CDR1 SGHRS, CDR2 YFSETQ. V trimming: 2 bases; J trimming: 7 bases; junction bases outside the gene matches: 3. The CDR3 consists of 15 residues. The CDR3 DNA follows: TGCGCCAGCAGCTTATGGACTAGCGGGAGTAATGAGCAGTTCTTC. It specifies CASSLWTSGSNEQFF.

At least ten counts were recorded for this clonotype. This chain links TRBV12-3 or TRBV12-4 with TRBJ1-6; D ambiguous. Trimming cost V 8 bases and J 2 bases, with 4 bases left between them. This CDR3 has 12 amino acids. The CDR3 nucleotides are TGTGCCAGCGGGCCCTATAATTCACCCCTCCACTTT. Translated: CASGPYNSPLHF.

The V gene is TRBV4-1, the J gene TRBJ2-3, with D perhaps assigned TRBD1 or TRBD2 (6 bases each). Germline values: CDR1 MGHRA, CDR2 YSYEKL. The CDR3 has 16 amino acids. Trimming took 3 bases from V and 5 from J, leaving 18 bases between them. CDR3 in amino acids: CASSHPGARHVDTQYF. CDR3 sequence (DNA): TGCGCCAGCAGCCATCCGGGGGCGAGGCACGTAGATACGCAGTATTTT.

The table lists this clonotype with many counts. The chain carries TRBV12-3 or TRBV12-4 and TRBJ1-2, with TRBD1 identical over 10 bases. The CDR3 runs to 13 residues. The J segment lost 7 bases and the V segment lost 6 bases, leaving 5 bases of the junction unmatched. The CDR3 loop is CASRPTGGFGYTF. The CDR3 DNA reads as TGTGCCAGCAGGCCGACAGGGGGCTTTGGCTACACCTTC.

This clonotype occurred many times. The V and J genes are TRBV18 and TRBJ2-7, with 12 bases fitting TRBD2. Germline assignment: CDR1 KGHSH and CDR2 LQKENI. CDR3 length equals 15 residues. The ends lost 4 bases at V and 5 bases at J; junction bases unmatched: 6. DNA for the CDR3: TGTGCCAGCTCACGCTTGACTAGCGGGAGTGACGAGCAGTACTTC. Translation gives CASSRLTSGSDEQYF.

The genes are TRBV19 and TRBJ2-5; D perhaps matches TRBD1 (6 bases). The CDR3 totals 14 residues. Germline CDR1 LNHDA, CDR2 SQIVND (reference sequence). The V end lost 8 bases, the J end lost 2 bases, and 15 bases lay between the germline ends. The CDR3 DNA follows: TGTGCCAGTCCGGCAGGGGTCAATCAAGAGACCCAGTACTTC. This sequence encodes CASPAGVNQETQYF.

This clonotype was detected a few times. The chain links TRBV6-2 or TRBV6-3 to TRBJ2-5; the match to TRBD2 covers 9 bases. The germline V gene has CDR1 MNHEY and CDR2 SVGEGT. The CDR3 is 14 amino acids. Trimming at V came to 7 bases and at J to 1 base, leaving 4 bases not matched to a gene. This CDR3 reads CASKSSGAQETQYF. In DNA form, the CDR3 reads TGTGCCAGCAAGTCTAGCGGGGCCCAAGAGACCCAGTACTTC.

This clonotype occurred many times. The chain joins TRBV5-6 to TRBJ2-1; D is uncertain. V lost 4 bases and J 6 bases, leaving 8 bases between the germline ends. There are 12 residues in the CDR3. Germline values: CDR1 SGHDT, CDR2 YYEEEE. The CDR3 loop is CASSRSRNEQFF. In DNA, the CDR3 is TGTGCCAGCAGCCGCAGTCGCAATGAGCAGTTCTTC.

Ten or more counts support this clonotype. The gene calls are TRBV2 and TRBJ1-6, with D maybe TRBD1 (6 bases). The CDR3 runs to 19 residues. The V and J ends lost 3 bases and 2 bases respectively, with 20 bases between them. Germline-derived CDR1 and CDR2 are SNHLY and FYNNEI. CDR3 sequence (DNA): TGTGCCAGCAGTGAGTGGTGGCACGAGGGGGGCGCCTATAATTCACCCCTCCACTTT. Amino acids: CASSEWWHEGGAYNSPLHF. Full variable domain (outside the CDR3, taken from reference TRBV2 and TRBJ1-6): EPEVTQTPSHQVTQMGQEVILRCVPISNHLYFYWYRQILGQKVEFLVSFYNNEISEKSEIFDDQFSVERPDGSNFTLKIRSTKLEDSAMYFCASSEWWHEGGAYNSPLHFGNGTRLTVT.

This clonotype was seen a handful of times. The rearrangement joins TRBV28 to TRBJ1-1; D ambiguous. The CDR3 contains 13 residues. Germline V gene lookup returns CDR1 MDHEN and CDR2 SYDVKM. V was clipped by 3 bases and J by 10 bases, with 15 bases between them. CDR3 region: CASSFAGPEGAFF. In DNA form, the CDR3 reads TGTGCCAGCAGTTTCGCGGGCCCTGAGGGAGCTTTCTTT.